The entry below describes one T cell receptor beta chain. Treatment described: preoperative locoregional IRX-2 cytokine immunotherapy. Patients received preoperative, locoregional IRX-2 cytokine immunotherapy in a phase Ib study. These data belong to a study of preoperative IRX-2 immunotherapy in early breast cancer. Libraries were prepared by immunoSEQ multiplex PCR; TCRdb keeps only in-frame clonotypes and omits some of them. The repertoire holds over 25,000 clones, with about 81% as singletons. The CDR3 consists of 13 residues. Germline-derived CDR1 and CDR2 are SGHDN and FVKESK. Trimming removed 4 bases at V and 10 bases at J, with 16 bases between.

The rearrangement uses TRBV14 and TRBJ1-1; no firm D call. Material: lymph node tissue, obtained after IRX-2 immunotherapy. This clonotype originated in a human donor with breast cancer. The DNA of the CDR3 is TGTGCCAGCAGCCCTAGAGACACCCAGGCAGCTTTCTTT. This codes for CASSPRDTQAAFF.